One and the same sample provided the 17 T cell receptor beta chains below, sequenced in a study of T cells after posttransplantation cyclophosphamide. TCRdb keeps only in-frame clones here, not all; method: immunoSEQ multiplex PCR. The sample carries tens of thousands of clones, about 82% recorded once. Specimen: PBMCs. The receptors come from a woman aged 55-70 years with a blood cancer, CMV-positive, and with a related stem cell donor.

Only a few counts were recorded for this clone. V usage is TRBV16 and J usage is TRBJ1-1; D is possibly TRBD1 (6 bases). The V and J ends lost 4 bases and 1 base respectively, with 7 bases between them. Germline loops: CDR1 KGHSY, CDR2 FQNENV. The CDR3 totals 13 residues. CDR3 amino acids: CASSRTANTEAFF. The CDR3 nucleotides are TGTGCCAGCAGCCGGACAGCGAACACTGAAGCTTTCTTT.

The genes are TRBV9 and TRBJ1-2; the match to TRBD1 covers 9 bases. This CDR3 comprises 15 residues. Germline V gene lookup returns CDR1 SGDLS and CDR2 YYNGEE. Trimming at V came to 3 bases and at J to 6 bases, leaving 9 bases not matched to a gene. CDR3 in amino acids: CASSAGTGLRNGYTF. The DNA of the CDR3 is TGTGCCAGCAGCGCCGGGACAGGGCTACGGAATGGCTACACCTTC.

The chain carries TRBV5-6 and TRBJ2-4, with 7 bases identical to TRBD1. The CDR3 covers 12 residues. The germline CDR1 and CDR2 sequences are SGHDT and YYEEEE. The junction had 3 bases not matched to a gene; V was cut back by 0 bases and J by 12 bases. The CDR3 loop reads CASSLARGTQYF. In DNA form, the CDR3 reads TGTGCCAGCAGCTTGGCCAGGGGGACTCAGTACTTC.

The chain links TRBV6-5 to TRBJ1-1; unclear D gene. Trimming left V 6 bases short and J 3 bases short, with 11 bases between. The CDR3 runs to 13 residues. Germline V CDR1 and CDR2: MNHEY, SVGAGI. CDR3 protein: CASRLLGHTEAFF. CDR3 bases: TGTGCCAGCAGGCTCCTCGGTCACACTGAAGCTTTCTTT.

The rearrangement uses TRBV7-2 and TRBJ2-1, with 8 bases identical to TRBD2. The CDR3 length is 15 residues. V trimming: 5 bases; J trimming: 4 bases; junction bases outside the gene matches: 7. CDR1 and CDR2 (germline): SGHTA, FQGNSA. CDR3 sequence: CASSTGTSVYNEQFF. CDR3 bases: TGTGCCAGCAGCACCGGGACTAGTGTATACAATGAGCAGTTCTTC.

The J gene is TRBJ2-7, the V gene TRBV6-1; D gene unclear. The CDR3 runs 13 residues. V was clipped by 6 bases and J by 2 bases, with 11 bases between them. Germline V gene data show CDR1 as MNHNS and CDR2 as SASEGT. CDR3 residues: CASSNHETYEQYF. In DNA, the CDR3 is TGTGCCAGCAGCAATCACGAGACCTACGAGCAGTACTTC.

The chain uses TRBV6-1 and TRBJ2-7; maybe TRBD2 (5 bases). Germline V gene sequence: CDR1 MNHNS, CDR2 SASEGT. Trimming removed 7 bases from V and 5 bases from J, with 21 bases in between. This CDR3 has 15 residues. The CDR3 DNA sequence: TGTGCCAGCAAACACAACCGGCTCGTCGGGAACGAGCAGTACTTC. This translates into CASKHNRLVGNEQYF.

The rearrangement uses TRBV4-2 and TRBJ1-1; 8 bases line up with TRBD1. The CDR3 totals 15 residues. V lost 4 bases to trimming and J lost 3 bases; unmatched junction nucleotides: 7. Germline CDR1 is LGHNA and CDR2 is YNFKEQ. Written as DNA, the CDR3 is TGTGCCAGCAGCCCCCAGGGGGCGGCGGACACTGAAGCTTTCTTT. The encoded protein is CASSPQGAADTEAFF.

The chain recombines TRBV30 with TRBJ2-1; TRBD1 matches at 8 bases. J was trimmed by 7 bases and V by 1 base; bases with no gene match: 6. Germline CDR1 reads GTSNPN; CDR2 reads SVGIG (reference sequence). The CDR3 sequence is 14 residues long. The chain's CDR3 is CAWSDWYRGNEQFF. For the CDR3, the DNA is TGTGCCTGGAGTGACTGGTACAGGGGGAATGAGCAGTTCTTC.

The chain carries TRBV29-1 and TRBJ2-5, with D possibly TRBD2 on 6 matching bases. The V and J ends lost 6 bases and 2 bases respectively, with 19 bases between them. CDR1 is SQVTM, CDR2 ANQGSEA, per germline. The CDR3 is 15 amino acids. The CDR3, as DNA: TGCAGCGTCCCGTCGAGCGGAGGGGATCAAGAGACCCAGTACTTC. It is translated as CSVPSSGGDQETQYF.

This clone showed up just once. This chain connects TRBV7-9 to TRBJ2-3; a possible D gene is TRBD2 (5 bases). The CDR3 is made up of 15 amino acids. Germline loops: CDR1 SEHNR, CDR2 FQNEAQ (reference sequence). Deletions cut 1 base from V and 3 bases from J, with 11 bases between. The chain's CDR3 is CASSLVGRGTDTQYF. The CDR3 DNA follows: TGTGCCAGCAGCTTAGTGGGAAGAGGGACAGATACGCAGTATTTT. The full variable domain, rest sourced from reference TRBV7-9 and TRBJ2-3, is DTGVSQNPRHKITKRGQNVTFRCDPISEHNRLYWYRQTLGQGPEFLTYFQNEAQLEKSRLLSDRFSAERPKGSFSTLEIQRTEQGDSAMYLCASSLVGRGTDTQYFGPGTRLTVL.

This chain uses TRBV6-5 with TRBJ1-1; D is unclear. The germline V gene encodes CDR1 MNHEY and CDR2 SVGAGI. The CDR3 consists of 14 residues. V was pared by 0 bases and J by 1 base, with 6 bases between. The DNA of the CDR3 is TGTGCCAGCAGTTACTCGAAAGCGAACACTGAAGCTTTCTTT. This sequence encodes CASSYSKANTEAFF.

The chain uses TRBV5-5 and TRBJ2-5, with a weak D call TRBD2 (5 bases). The CDR3 consists of 15 residues. The germline CDR1 and CDR2 sequences are SGHKS and YYEKEE (reference sequence). The ends were cut back, 7 bases at V and 5 bases at J, with 21 bases in the middle. The CDR3 DNA is TGTGCCAGCCTAGCTCTGGTATCGGGAAGGGAGACCCAGTACTTC. This encodes CASLALVSGRETQYF.

The chain joins TRBV25-1 to TRBJ2-7; D is perhaps TRBD2 (5 bases). Trimming removed 3 bases from V and 7 bases from J, with 16 bases in between. Germline V CDR1 and CDR2: MGHDK, SYGVNS. The CDR3 covers 14 residues. The DNA of the CDR3 is TGTGCCAGCAGTGACCGGGGTAAGACGTGGGAGCAGTACTTC. Its protein is CASSDRGKTWEQYF.

This chain connects TRBV11-3 to TRBJ1-1, with D unresolved. The CDR3 loop spans 13 amino acids. CDR1 is SGHNT and CDR2 is YENEEA in the germline V gene. The V end was cut by 0 bases, the J end by 9 bases, with 11 bases between. In nucleotides, the CDR3 is TGTGCCAGCAGCTTAGATCGTAACAGAAAAGCTTTCTTT. This sequence encodes CASSLDRNRKAFF.

V is TRBV7-8 and J is TRBJ2-1, with TRBD1 matching 8 bases. This CDR3 comprises 13 residues. Germline V gene sequence: CDR1 SGHVS, CDR2 FQNEAQ. V lost 5 bases, J lost 6 bases, and 3 bases stayed unmatched. This CDR3 reads CASSQDRANEQFF. DNA for the CDR3: TGTGCCAGCAGCCAGGACAGGGCCAATGAGCAGTTCTTC.

This clone was seen only a few times. The same CDR3 arises from other DNA sequences in this sample as well. CDR3 in amino acids: CASSQIQNSPLHF. The CDR3 DNA reads TGTGCCAGCAGCCAAATCCAAAATTCACCCCTCCACTTT. The chain uses TRBV4-2 and TRBJ1-6; D is unresolved. The CDR3 is made up of 13 amino acids. Per germline, CDR1 LGHNA and CDR2 YNFKEQ. V shed 2 bases and J shed 7 bases, with 6 bases lying between them.